Following are 29 T cell receptor beta chains from one sample sequenced in a study of T-cell memory formation after mild COVID-19. TCRdb re-analysed the 5' RACE reads in MiXCR, keeping a single row per CDR3 protein. The table includes roughly 89,000 distinct CDR3 sequences, roughly an eighth detected once. Sequences were obtained from PBMCs or a T cell subset sorted from them (not recorded which). The source of these receptors is an adult woman who had mild COVID-19 (a few samples of this study predate the infection). Cell type and time point are not known.

This clonotype has a count of ten or more. V and J are TRBV7-9 and TRBJ2-7, with D maybe TRBD2 (5 bases). Per the germline V gene, CDR1 is SEHNR and CDR2 is FQNEAQ (reference sequence). The CDR3 runs 13 residues. With 9 bases removed from V and 7 bases from J, the gap between germline ends came to 19 bases. The CDR3 bases are TGTGCCAGTCGGGCGGGCCTTTCGGGGGAGCAGTACTTC. Residues: CASRAGLSGEQYF.

This clonotype was picked up a small number of times. The CDR3 DNA follows: TGCGCCAGCAGTGAGTCGAGACTGGTGGTCAATGAGCAGTTCTTC. This sequence encodes CASSESRLVVNEQFF. This rearrangement joins TRBV10-2 to TRBJ2-1; D gene uncertain. CDR1 is WSHSY, CDR2 SAAADI, per germline. The V gene lost 0 bases and the J gene lost 6 bases, with 12 bases spanning the gap. The CDR3 totals 15 residues.

The genes are TRBV7-9 and TRBJ2-7, with a tentative D call TRBD2 (6 bases). CDR1 SEHNR and CDR2 FQNEAQ come from the germline V gene (reference sequence). This CDR3 has 12 amino acids. The V and J ends lost 3 bases and 6 bases respectively, with 9 bases between them. The CDR3 loop reads CASSLRGPEQYF. CDR3 DNA sequence: TGTGCCAGCAGCTTGCGGGGCCCCGAGCAGTACTTC.

V gene TRBV20-1 combines with J gene TRBJ2-3, with 7 bases aligning to TRBD1. V dropped 3 bases and J dropped 2; count of bases not matched to a gene: 5. Per the germline V gene, CDR1 is DFQATT and CDR2 is SNEGSKA (reference sequence). This CDR3 has 14 amino acids. In DNA form, the CDR3 reads TGCAGTGCTAGGGCGACAGGGAACACAGATACGCAGTATTTT. The encoded protein is CSARATGNTDTQYF.

This clonotype showed up many times. The genes are TRBV29-1 and TRBJ2-7; no reliable D call. Trimming removed 1 base from V and 4 bases from J, with 11 bases in between. The CDR3 has 13 amino acids. Germline V gene sequence: CDR1 SQVTM, CDR2 ANQGSEA. The CDR3: CSVEGGSKYEQYF. In nucleotides, the CDR3 is TGCAGCGTTGAAGGAGGATCCAAGTACGAGCAGTACTTC.

In its sample, this clonotype was seen a few times. The chain uses TRBV5-1 and TRBJ1-1, with D perhaps TRBD1 (5 bases). This CDR3 region has 15 residues. Germline V lookup: CDR1 SGHRS, CDR2 YFSETQ. The V end was cut by 4 bases, the J end by 0 bases, with 13 bases between. CDR3 nucleotides: TGCGCCAGCAGCCCCTGGGACTACTTGAACACTGAAGCTTTCTTT. Residues: CASSPWDYLNTEAFF.

This clonotype was seen more than once but under ten times. J is TRBJ2-5 and V is TRBV7-2; 10 bases match TRBD2. This CDR3 is built from 19 residues. Germline V gene lookup returns CDR1 SGHTA and CDR2 FQGNSA. With 3 bases clipped from V and 4 bases from J, the junction kept 17 bases outside the gene matches. Here the CDR3 reads CASSLLQREGRVGGETQYF. In nucleotides, the CDR3 is TGTGCCAGCAGCTTGCTCCAGCGGGAGGGCCGTGTAGGGGGAGAGACCCAGTACTTC.

This clonotype was counted a few times. V gene TRBV3-1 combines with J gene TRBJ1-5; D remains ambiguous. Trimming removed 3 bases at V and 2 bases at J, with 8 bases between. The CDR3 loop spans 14 amino acids. Germline CDR1 and CDR2: LGHDT and YNNKEL (reference sequence). CDR3 DNA sequence: TGTGCCAGCAGCCAGGGCAGGCGCAATCAGCCCCAGCATTTT. This encodes CASSQGRRNQPQHF.

This clonotype was counted a few times. This chain links TRBV6-2 or TRBV6-3 with TRBJ1-1; a possible D gene is TRBD1 (5 bases). The CDR3 is 14 residues long. Germline lookup yields CDR1 MNHEY and CDR2 SVGEGT. V lost 0 bases and J 6 bases, leaving 11 bases between the germline ends. CDR3 coding DNA: TGTGCCAGCAGTTACTCAGGCGGGGGGGCTGAAGCTTTCTTT. This codes for CASSYSGGGAEAFF.

This clonotype was counted between two and nine times. The genes are TRBV4-2 and TRBJ1-1; 7 nucleotides match TRBD1. Germline lookup yields CDR1 LGHNA and CDR2 YNFKEQ. Trimming took 2 bases from V and 4 from J; bases not matched to a gene: 1. This CDR3 is 13 amino acids long. CDR3 sequence reads: CASSQRQGTEAFF. The CDR3 bases are TGTGCCAGCAGCCAAAGACAGGGCACTGAAGCTTTCTTT.

The chain employs TRBV6-1 and TRBJ1-5; the D is unclear. V was pared by 7 bases and J by 1 base, with 17 bases between. Germline V lookup: CDR1 MNHNS, CDR2 SASEGT. The CDR3 length is 16 residues. The DNA of the CDR3 is TGTGCCAGCACAAGTGCTAAGGCCACCAGCAATCAGCCCCAGCATTTT. This gives the protein CASTSAKATSNQPQHF.

This clonotype was found a few times. The rearrangement joins TRBV21-1 to TRBJ2-5. TRBV21-1 is assigned pseudogene status. This CDR3 has 14 residues. CDR3 nucleotide sequence: TGTGCCAGAAACCTAGATAGGTTCGGGGAGACCCAGTACTTC. The encoded protein is CARNLDRFGETQYF.

This clonotype was observed a handful of times. This chain connects TRBV7-3 to TRBJ2-2; a possible D gene is TRBD1 (5 bases). The V and J ends lost 2 bases and 5 bases respectively, with 9 bases between them. CDR1 SGHTA and CDR2 FQGTGA come from the germline V gene. The CDR3 is made up of 14 amino acids. CDR3 amino acids: CASSLLAGTGELFF. In nucleotides, the CDR3 is TGTGCCAGCAGCTTACTCGCAGGGACCGGGGAGCTGTTTTTT.

The chain is built from TRBV7-9 and TRBJ2-3; TRBD1 agrees at 11 bases. This CDR3 has 17 amino acids. V gave up 4 bases and J gave up 1 base; unmatched junction bases: 7. Germline lookup yields CDR1 SEHNR and CDR2 FQNEAQ (reference sequence). The CDR3 DNA reads TGTGCCAGCAGCTCCTGGGACAGGGGGTTCCGCACAGATACGCAGTATTTT. Translating gives CASSSWDRGFRTDTQYF.

This clonotype appeared many times. This chain links TRBV7-2 with TRBJ2-7; tentatively, D is TRBD1 (6 bases). Trimming took off 4 bases at V and 1 base at J, with 14 bases between the two ends. From germline, CDR1 is SGHTA and CDR2 FQGNSA. The CDR3 consists of 15 residues. As DNA, the CDR3 is TGTGCCAGCAGCTCTGATCCAGGGGCATCCTACGAGCAGTACTTC. It yields the protein CASSSDPGASYEQYF.

This clonotype was recorded a few times. CDR3 sequence reads: CASSLEDTETQYF. CDR3 DNA sequence: TGTGCCAGCAGCTTGGAGGACACGGAGACCCAGTACTTC. The chain combines TRBV5-6 with TRBJ2-5; D perhaps matches TRBD1 (5 bases). The V and J ends lost 0 bases and 5 bases respectively, with 8 bases between them. CDR1 and CDR2 from the germline V gene are SGHDT and YYEEEE. This CDR3 has 13 residues.

As DNA, the CDR3 is TGCAGCGTTGAGGAGCGGGAGAGAGAGACCCAGTACTTC. Translation gives CSVEERERETQYF. The V call is TRBV29-1, the J call TRBJ2-5; 8 positions agree with TRBD2. Trimming took 3 bases from V and 4 from J; bases not matched to a gene: 4. In germline, CDR1 is SQVTM, CDR2 ANQGSEA. The CDR3 loop spans 13 amino acids.

The table lists this clonotype with a count of one. This chain joins TRBV29-1 and TRBJ2-3; TRBD2 might be the D (6 bases). The germline V gene has CDR1 SQVTM and CDR2 ANQGSEA. The CDR3 consists of 14 residues. Between the trimmed V and J ends, which lost 4 bases and 0 bases, there was a span of 11 bases. The CDR3 nucleotides are TGCAGCGTTGCCGGGACTGAAAGCACAGATACGCAGTATTTT. Translating gives CSVAGTESTDTQYF.

This clonotype has more than one count but fewer than ten. The chain links TRBV10-3 to TRBJ2-5; D gene ambiguous. The CDR3 consists of 14 residues. Germline CDR1 and CDR2: ENHRY and SYGVKD. The V and J ends lost 0 bases and 2 bases respectively, with 7 bases between them. The CDR3 here is CAISESGRQETQYF. CDR3 nucleotide sequence: TGTGCCATCAGTGAGTCGGGCAGGCAAGAGACCCAGTACTTC.

J is TRBJ2-7 and V is TRBV29-1, with no clear D. Germline V gene lookup returns CDR1 SQVTM and CDR2 ANQGSEA. Deletions cut 4 bases from V and 4 bases from J, with 5 bases between. This CDR3 has 10 amino acids. This chain's CDR3 is CSVADYEQYF. The CDR3 DNA is TGCAGCGTTGCCGATTACGAGCAGTACTTC.

J is TRBJ2-1 and V is TRBV23-1; TRBD2 might be the D (6 bases). TRBV23-1 is identified as an open reading frame with a role that is uncertain. V dropped 4 bases and J dropped 7 bases, with 14 bases sitting between them. This CDR3 contains 14 residues. The CDR3 loop reads CASSLRGRRNEQFF. For the CDR3, the DNA is TGCGCCAGCAGTCTCCGGGGGAGACGGAATGAGCAGTTCTTC.

This chain connects TRBV6-2 or TRBV6-3 to TRBJ1-1, with D perhaps matching TRBD1 (5 bases). CDR3 length: 13 residues. V lost 10 bases and J lost 0, with 12 bases in between. Germline V gene sequence: CDR1 MNHEY, CDR2 SVGEGT. CDR3 sequence: CATSTGLNTEAFF. CDR3 DNA sequence: TGTGCCACATCAACAGGCTTGAACACTGAAGCTTTCTTT.

The chain uses TRBV7-9 and TRBJ2-7, with 8 bases lining up with TRBD1. The J segment lost 0 bases and the V segment lost 1 base, leaving 5 bases of the junction unmatched. CDR3 length: 16 residues. Germline-derived CDR1 and CDR2 are SEHNR and FQNEAQ (reference sequence). CDR3 bases: TGTGCCAGCAGCTTAGGAGGACAGGGCTACTCCTACGAGCAGTACTTC. This encodes CASSLGGQGYSYEQYF.

This clonotype has only a few counts. The V and J genes are TRBV10-3 and TRBJ2-3; the match to TRBD1 covers 10 bases. Germline V lookup: CDR1 ENHRY, CDR2 SYGVKD. This CDR3 is built from 16 residues. V gave up 2 bases and J gave up 3 bases; unmatched junction bases: 5. CDR3 residues: CAISEEDRGVTDTQYF. The CDR3 DNA reads TGTGCCATCAGTGAGGAGGACAGGGGGGTGACAGATACGCAGTATTTT.

In this sample, this clonotype turned up a few times. The rearrangement joins TRBV6-5 to TRBJ2-3; TRBD1 might be the D (6 bases). Germline CDR1 reads MNHEY; CDR2 reads SVGAGI. The V and J ends lost 8 bases and 0 bases respectively, with 15 bases between them. The CDR3 is 15 residues long. This CDR3 is CASSHRVRSTDTQYF. The CDR3 region has the DNA TGTGCCAGCTCTCACAGGGTGAGGAGCACAGATACGCAGTATTTT.

This clonotype was found a few times. V is TRBV20-1 and J is TRBJ2-7; no clear D. Germline-derived CDR1 and CDR2 are DFQATT and SNEGSKA (reference sequence). The V end lost 2 bases, the J end lost 0 bases, and 14 bases lay between the germline ends. The CDR3 sequence is 15 residues long. CDR3 DNA: TGCAGTGCTAGAACAGCCCCCCCGGGCTCCTACGAGCAGTACTTC. Amino acids: CSARTAPPGSYEQYF.

The rearrangement links TRBV29-1 to TRBJ2-7; 7 bases align to TRBD2. V lost 7 bases to trimming and J lost 0 bases; unmatched junction nucleotides: 3. Germline V gives CDR1 SQVTM, CDR2 ANQGSEA. The CDR3 consists of 12 residues. DNA for the CDR3: TGCAGCGCCGGGGGGAGCTCCTACGAGCAGTACTTC. This gives the protein CSAGGSSYEQYF.

This clonotype was detected only a few times. V and J are TRBV3-1 and TRBJ2-3; weak D call: TRBD1 (6 bases). Trimming removed 0 bases at V and 2 bases at J, with 12 bases between. This CDR3 spans 16 amino acids. Germline CDR1 and CDR2: LGHDT and YNNKEL (reference sequence). Here the CDR3 reads CASSQEWGQITDTQYF. DNA for the CDR3: TGTGCCAGCAGCCAAGAGTGGGGACAAATCACAGATACGCAGTATTTT.

This clonotype was seen ten or more times. The rearrangement joins TRBV27 to TRBJ2-2; 11 bases align to TRBD2. The CDR3 is 14 residues long. The V segment lost 6 bases and the J segment 7 bases; nucleotides outside the gene matches: 4. Per the germline V gene, CDR1 is MNHEY and CDR2 is SMNVEV (reference sequence). The CDR3 DNA sequence: TGTGCCAGCAGACTAGCGGGAGCGGACGGGGAGCTGTTTTTT. Translated: CASRLAGADGELFF.